These T cell receptor beta chains were read from a single sample in a study of T cells after yellow fever vaccination. TCRdb re-analysed the 5' RACE reads in MiXCR, keeping a single row per CDR3 protein. The sample records some 400,000 distinct CDR3 sequences, 18% being singletons. This specimen was PBMCs, taken before the yellow fever booster vaccination. The receptors derive from a young man who received the YFV17D yellow fever vaccine. Both conserved end residues are part of each CDR3. The order of the fields is J gene, V gene, CDR3 protein.

J gene: TRBJ2-5
V gene: TRBV6-2/TRBV6-3
CDR3 protein: CASRRQGYQETQYF

J gene: TRBJ1-5
V gene: TRBV6-2/TRBV6-3
CDR3 protein: CASSYWGGRNQPQHF

J gene: TRBJ1-6
V gene: TRBV5-5
CDR3 protein: CASTYQGHVNSPLHF

J gene: TRBJ2-1
V gene: TRBV7-3
CDR3 protein: CASSFRGGSSYNEQFF

J gene: TRBJ2-2
V gene: TRBV6-1
CDR3 protein: CASSETSGTGIPTGELFF

J gene: TRBJ2-1
V gene: TRBV6-1
CDR3 protein: CASSERFRGVGPYNEQFF

J gene: TRBJ1-6
V gene: TRBV6-2/TRBV6-3
CDR3 protein: CASSYRGTVGFGSPLHF

J gene: TRBJ2-6
V gene: TRBV5-1
CDR3 protein: CASSLVPGHGANVLTF

J gene: TRBJ1-2
V gene: TRBV7-2
CDR3 protein: CASSPSGYTF

J gene: TRBJ2-1
V gene: TRBV4-3
CDR3 protein: CASSHSTGGGEQFF

J gene: TRBJ1-2
V gene: TRBV12-3/TRBV12-4
CDR3 protein: CASRTGAQYTF

J gene: TRBJ1-3
V gene: TRBV7-2
CDR3 protein: CASSLNVRGTGNTIYF

J gene: TRBJ1-3
V gene: TRBV11-2
CDR3 protein: CASSLDRYSQLSGNTIYF

J gene: TRBJ2-7
V gene: TRBV20-1
CDR3 protein: CSARSDSEQYF

J gene: TRBJ2-2
V gene: TRBV7-7
CDR3 protein: CASSKQGITGELFF

J gene: TRBJ1-1
V gene: TRBV7-8
CDR3 protein: CASSRRGDTEAFF

J gene: TRBJ2-6
V gene: TRBV19
CDR3 protein: CASSIGQGPSAGANVLTF

J gene: TRBJ2-7
V gene: TRBV7-9
CDR3 protein: CASSWDSQRSYEQYF

J gene: TRBJ2-5
V gene: TRBV13
CDR3 protein: CASSSPPGANQQETQYF

J gene: TRBJ2-7
V gene: TRBV5-1
CDR3 protein: CASSPGGDRLGGYDEQYF

J gene: TRBJ1-2
V gene: TRBV7-2
CDR3 protein: CASAGGPWEGYTF

J gene: TRBJ2-2
V gene: TRBV29-1
CDR3 protein: CSVEQNSNTGELFF

J gene: TRBJ2-5
V gene: TRBV5-1
CDR3 protein: CASSFGQSQETQYF

J gene: TRBJ1-1
V gene: TRBV4-1
CDR3 protein: CASSQTTGGHTEAFF

J gene: TRBJ2-1
V gene: TRBV4-1
CDR3 protein: CASSQAGGLPGEHEQFF

J gene: TRBJ1-5
V gene: TRBV23-1
CDR3 protein: CASAMGGHQPQHF

J gene: TRBJ2-6
V gene: TRBV29-1
CDR3 protein: CSVHLGSGANVLTF

J gene: TRBJ2-2
V gene: TRBV19
CDR3 protein: CASSILHTGELFF

J gene: TRBJ2-5
V gene: TRBV6-2/TRBV6-3
CDR3 protein: CASSYGGGAAEETQYF